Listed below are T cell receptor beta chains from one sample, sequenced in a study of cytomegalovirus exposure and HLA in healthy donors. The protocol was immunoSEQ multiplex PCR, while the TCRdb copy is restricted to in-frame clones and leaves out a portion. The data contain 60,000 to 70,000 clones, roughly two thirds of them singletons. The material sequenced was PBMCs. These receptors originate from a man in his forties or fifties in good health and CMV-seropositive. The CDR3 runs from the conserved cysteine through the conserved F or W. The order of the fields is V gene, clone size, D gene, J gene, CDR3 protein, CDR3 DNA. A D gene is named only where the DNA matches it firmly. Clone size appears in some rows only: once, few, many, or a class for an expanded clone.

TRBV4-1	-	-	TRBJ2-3	CASSQEGRSGTQYF	TGCGCCAGCAGCCAAGAGGGAAGGAGCGGTACGCAGTATTTT
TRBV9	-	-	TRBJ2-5	CASSVEGRTQETQYF	TGTGCCAGCAGCGTGGAGGGGCGTACACAAGAGACCCAGTACTTC
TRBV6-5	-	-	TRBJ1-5	CASSYGGGQPQHF	TGTGCCAGCAGTTACGGGGGGGGCCAGCCCCAGCATTTT
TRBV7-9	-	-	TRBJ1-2	CASSLIGGVGGGYTF	TGTGCCAGCAGCCTCATCGGGGGAGTGGGCGGTGGCTACACCTTC
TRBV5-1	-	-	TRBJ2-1	CASSLAGDPSYNEQFF	TGCGCCAGCAGCTTGGCGGGAGACCCCTCCTACAATGAGCAGTTCTTC
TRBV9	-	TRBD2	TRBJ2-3	CASSGGRARTDTQYF	TGTGCCAGCAGCGGGGGGAGGGCCAGGACAGATACGCAGTATTTT
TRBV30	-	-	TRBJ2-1	CAWRKTGSGSYNEQFF	TGTGCCTGGAGAAAGACGGGGAGTGGCTCCTACAATGAGCAGTTCTTC
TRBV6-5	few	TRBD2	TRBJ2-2	CATRPRGSNYGELFF	TGTGCCACCCGTCCGCGCGGGAGTAATTACGGGGAGCTGTTTTTT
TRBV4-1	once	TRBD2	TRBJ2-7	CASSPGTSGSSYEQYF	TGCGCCAGCAGCCCTGGGACTAGCGGCAGCTCCTACGAGCAGTACTTC
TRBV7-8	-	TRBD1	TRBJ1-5	CASSFQGAGNQPQHF	TGTGCCAGCAGCTTCCAGGGGGCCGGCAATCAGCCCCAGCATTTT
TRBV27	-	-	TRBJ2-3	CASSLRGRTDTQYF	TGTGCCAGCAGTTTGAGAGGGCGCACAGATACGCAGTATTTT
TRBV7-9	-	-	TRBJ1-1	CSSSLGLGARYIPNTEAFF	TGTTCCAGCAGCTTAGGATTAGGGGCCCGATATATCCCGAACACTGAAGCTTTCTTT
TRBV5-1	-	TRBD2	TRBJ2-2	CASQVLAGATGELFF	TGCGCCAGTCAAGTACTGGCGGGAGCCACCGGGGAGCTGTTTTTT
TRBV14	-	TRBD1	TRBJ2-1	CASSPLSGGTYNEQFF	TGTGCCAGCAGCCCGTTATCAGGGGGCACCTACAATGAGCAGTTCTTC
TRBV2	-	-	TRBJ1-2	CASMTLLFYGYTF	TGTGCCAGCATGACTCTCTTATTCTATGGCTACACCTTC
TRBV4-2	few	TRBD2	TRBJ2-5	CASSQDLGRGEETQYF	TGTGCCAGCAGCCAAGATTTAGGGAGGGGCGAAGAGACCCAGTACTTC
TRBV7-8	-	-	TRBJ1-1	CASSHFLNTEAFF	TGTGCCAGCAGCCATTTTCTGAACACTGAAGCTTTCTTT
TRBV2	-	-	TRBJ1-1	CASSERSGEGEAFF	TGTGCCAGCAGTGAACGTTCCGGCGAGGGAGAAGCTTTCTTT
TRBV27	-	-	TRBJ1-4	CASSFRPFTPGEKLFF	TGTGCCAGCAGTTTTCGCCCGTTTACTCCGGGGGAAAAACTGTTTTTT
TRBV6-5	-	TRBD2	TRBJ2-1	CASSVGLADNEQFF	TGTGCCAGCAGTGTGGGACTAGCGGACAATGAGCAGTTCTTC
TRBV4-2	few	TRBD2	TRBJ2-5	CASSQAGGGKTQYF	TGTGCCAGCAGCCAAGCGGGCGGGGGAAAGACCCAGTACTTC
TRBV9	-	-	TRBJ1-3	CASSVGEGIAGNTIYF	TGTGCCAGCAGCGTAGGTGAGGGTATCGCTGGAAACACCATATATTTT
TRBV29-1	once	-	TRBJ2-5	CSGSVTGKETQYF	TGCAGCGGATCGGTGACGGGAAAAGAGACCCAGTACTTC
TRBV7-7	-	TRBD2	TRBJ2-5	CASGGAGETQYF	TGTGCTAGCGGGGGGGCCGGGGAGACCCAGTACTTC
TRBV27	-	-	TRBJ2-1	CASSLSERVGGNEQFF	TGTGCCAGCAGTTTATCGGAGAGAGTAGGAGGCAATGAGCAGTTCTTC
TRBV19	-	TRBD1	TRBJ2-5	CASSPKKQGAIAETQYF	TGTGCCAGTAGTCCAAAGAAACAGGGGGCCATAGCGGAGACCCAGTACTTC
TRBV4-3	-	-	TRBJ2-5	CASSQAPRETQYF	TGCGCCAGCAGCCAAGCCCCCCGAGAGACCCAGTACTTC
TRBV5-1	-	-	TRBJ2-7	CASSFNYDSSYEQYF	TGCGCCAGCAGCTTTAACTACGATTCCTCCTACGAGCAGTACTTC
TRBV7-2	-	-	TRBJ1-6	CASKNPGTGNSPLHF	TGTGCCAGCAAAAATCCCGGGACTGGTAATTCACCCCTCCACTTT
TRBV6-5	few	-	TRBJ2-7	CATTTGIDEQYF	TGTGCCACTACGACAGGAATCGACGAGCAGTACTTC
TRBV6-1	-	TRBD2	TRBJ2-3	CASKQRGESTDTQYF	TGTGCCAGCAAACAACGGGGGGAGAGCACAGATACGCAGTATTTT
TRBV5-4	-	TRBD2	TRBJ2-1	CASSLVSGGSSYNEQFF	TGTGCCAGCAGCTTGGTCAGCGGGGGTAGCTCCTACAATGAGCAGTTCTTC
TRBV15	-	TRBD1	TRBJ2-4	CATSRPGQGANIQYF	TGTGCCACCAGCAGGCCGGGACAGGGGGCGAACATTCAGTACTTC
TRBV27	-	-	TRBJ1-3	CASSSSGVASSGNTIYF	TGTGCCAGCAGTTCCTCAGGGGTCGCGAGCTCTGGAAACACCATATATTTT
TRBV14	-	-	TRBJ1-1	CASTKGEDTEAFF	TGTGCCAGCACCAAAGGGGAGGATACTGAAGCTTTCTTT
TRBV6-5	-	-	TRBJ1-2	CASSYSIPLSDGYTF	TGTGCCAGCAGTTACTCGATACCCCTTAGTGATGGCTACACCTTC
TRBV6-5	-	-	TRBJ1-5	CASRAPNQPQHF	TGTGCCAGCAGGGCCCCTAATCAGCCCCAGCATTTT
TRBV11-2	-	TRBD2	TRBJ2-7	CASSPLAGGNEQYF	TGTGCCAGCAGCCCCCTAGCGGGGGGGAACGAGCAGTACTTC
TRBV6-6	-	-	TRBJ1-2	CASSRSSGYGYTF	TGTGCCAGCAGTAGGAGTAGTGGCTATGGCTACACCTTC
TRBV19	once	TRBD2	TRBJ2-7	CASSMRLAGAVEQYF	TGTGCCAGTAGTATGAGACTAGCGGGAGCGGTCGAGCAGTACTTC
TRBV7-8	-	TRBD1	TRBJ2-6	CASSLGGQGVANVLTF	TGTGCCAGCAGCTTAGGAGGTCAGGGGGTGGCCAACGTCCTGACTTTC